A single sample gave rise to the 22 T cell receptor beta chains below, sequenced in a study of blood T cell repertoires in COVID-19 (dated by TCRdb to the early 2020s). The library was built by means of the immunoSEQ multiplex PCR assay. Held by TCRdb, this immuneACCESS table contains in-frame sequences only and omits some clones. Under half of the omission traces to an unresolved V gene where checked; the cause of the rest is unknown. The sample records about 280,000 clones, around 88% of which are singletons. The ten largest make up about 6% of the sample. What was sequenced was PBMCs or T cells enriched from blood (not recorded which). The source is a woman aged 40 to 55 who had recovered from COVID-19.

This clone was seen only a few times. The chain combines TRBV15 with TRBJ1-6, with D uncertain. Deletions cut 0 bases from V and 7 bases from J, with 10 bases between. Per germline, CDR1 LNHNV and CDR2 YYDKDF (reference sequence). The CDR3 runs to 15 residues. Here the CDR3 DNA reads TGTGCCACCAGCAGAGATTCAGGCAGAAATTCACCCCTCCACTTT. Its protein is CATSRDSGRNSPLHF.

The V and J genes are TRBV2 and TRBJ1-2, with 8 bases matching TRBD1. CDR3 length: 13 residues. Per the germline V gene, CDR1 is SNHLY and CDR2 is FYNNEI. The V and J ends lost 3 bases and 3 bases, in that order; junction bases with no gene match: 0. The CDR3 region has the DNA TGTGCCAGCAGTGAGGGACAGGACTATGGCTACACCTTC. Translation: CASSEGQDYGYTF.

This sequence joins TRBV15 and TRBJ1-5; no clear D gene. CDR1 and CDR2 (germline): LNHNV, YYDKDF (reference sequence). This CDR3 is 16 amino acids long. Trimming removed 1 base from V and 2 bases from J, with 12 bases in between. In DNA, the CDR3 is TGTGCCACCAGCAGAGGTGGAGGGCCTGGCAATCAGCCCCAGCATTTT. It translates to CATSRGGGPGNQPQHF.

V gene TRBV5-1 combines with J gene TRBJ1-3; D not resolved. The CDR3 loop spans 15 amino acids. CDR1 is SGHRS and CDR2 is YFSETQ in the germline V gene. V was clipped by 0 bases and J by 0 bases, with 7 bases between them. The CDR3 protein is CASSLGGSSGNTIYF. DNA for the CDR3: TGCGCCAGCAGCTTGGGAGGTAGCTCTGGAAACACCATATATTTT.

The CDR3, as DNA: TGCAGTGCGTCGTTCTCCTACGAGCAGTACTTC. This codes for CSASFSYEQYF. The chain is built from TRBV20-1 and TRBJ2-7; D is undetermined. CDR3 length: 11 amino acids. Deletions cut 6 bases from V and 0 bases from J, with 6 bases between. Germline V gene sequence: CDR1 DFQATT, CDR2 SNEGSKA (reference sequence).

This rearrangement joins TRBV5-1 to TRBJ1-5; D ambiguous. V lost 0 bases and J 5 bases, leaving 6 bases between the germline ends. Germline loops: CDR1 SGHRS, CDR2 YFSETQ. This CDR3 has 13 amino acids. As DNA, the CDR3 is TGCGCCAGCAGCTTGGCAGCGGATCAGCCCCAGCATTTT. Residues: CASSLAADQPQHF.

The CDR3, as DNA: TGCGCCAGCAGCCTTTTAGCGGGAGGTAACCGAAAGCAGTACAATGAGCAGTTCTTC. This sequence encodes CASSLLAGGNRKQYNEQFF. The chain joins TRBV5-1 to TRBJ2-1, with 10 bases aligning to TRBD2. Germline trimming cut 4 bases from V and 4 bases from J; bases unmatched to any gene: 17. The CDR3 covers 19 residues. Germline CDR1 SGHRS, CDR2 YFSETQ.

The rearrangement joins TRBV4-3 to TRBJ2-5; 11 nucleotides align to TRBD2. CDR1 and CDR2 (germline): LGHNA, YSLEER. V shed 3 bases and J 4 bases; nucleotides not matched to a gene: 13. The CDR3 is 18 residues long. Written as DNA, the CDR3 is TGCGCCAGCAGCCAGGGGGGACTAGCGGACCCGAGAGGAGAGACCCAGTACTTC. This gives the protein CASSQGGLADPRGETQYF.

The table lists this clone with a few counts. The CDR3 DNA sequence: TGTGCCAGCAGTTACTCCGGGGGACCCCCGGCCGGGGAGCTGTTTTTT. Its translation is CASSYSGGPPAGELFF. The chain joins TRBV6-2 or TRBV6-3 to TRBJ2-2, with a tentative D call TRBD2 (6 bases). Trimming removed 0 bases at V and 6 bases at J, with 14 bases between. Germline loops: CDR1 MNHEY, CDR2 SVGEGT. The CDR3 has 16 amino acids.

This clone came up once. This rearrangement joins TRBV9 to TRBJ2-7, with 9 bases aligning to TRBD1. Losses at the gene ends were 6 bases for V and 3 bases for J; bases not matched to a gene: 7. The CDR3 loop spans 14 amino acids. Germline CDR1 SGDLS, CDR2 YYNGEE. CDR3 loop: CASNRQGGDYEQYF. The CDR3 DNA reads as TGTGCCAGCAATAGACAGGGGGGAGACTACGAGCAGTACTTC.

The rearrangement links TRBV4-3 to TRBJ1-5; D gene unclear. The length of the CDR3 is 13 residues. Germline CDR1 is LGHNA and CDR2 is YSLEER. V was pared by 3 bases and J by 4 bases, with 7 bases between. The CDR3 DNA is TGCGCCAGCAGCCAGTACAATAATCAGCCCCAGCATTTT. Its protein product is CASSQYNNQPQHF.

Here the CDR3 DNA reads TGTGCCAGCAGCTTGCAGCGGGCGTACAATGAGCAGTTCTTC. Translated: CASSLQRAYNEQFF. The V call is TRBV5-6, the J call TRBJ2-1; possibly TRBD2 for D (6 bases). Germline CDR1 SGHDT, CDR2 YYEEEE. V lost 1 base and J 4 bases, leaving 9 bases between the germline ends. CDR3 length equals 14 residues.

The DNA of the CDR3 is TGTGCCAGCAGTCCCGGGGTGAACACTGAAGCTTTCTTT. Its protein is CASSPGVNTEAFF. The chain has TRBV28 and TRBJ1-1; D gene uncertain. There are 13 residues in the CDR3. CDR1 is MDHEN, CDR2 SYDVKM, per germline. V lost 5 bases to trimming and J lost 0 bases, with 7 bases between them.

The chain recombines TRBV7-2 with TRBJ2-1; TRBD1 agrees at 11 bases. Germline CDR1 is SGHTA and CDR2 is FQGNSA. V lost 6 bases to trimming and J lost 7 bases; unmatched junction nucleotides: 8. This CDR3 comprises 15 residues. The CDR3 reads CASSSGTGGLNEQFF. DNA of the CDR3: TGTGCCAGCAGTTCCGGGACAGGGGGGTTGAATGAGCAGTTCTTC.

This clone was detected once. The gene calls are TRBV30 and TRBJ2-3; a possible D gene is TRBD1 (5 bases). Deletions cut 3 bases from V and 7 bases from J, with 11 bases between. The CDR3 is made up of 12 amino acids. Germline V gene sequence: CDR1 GTSNPN, CDR2 SVGIG (reference sequence). CDR3 sequence reads: CAWRGPLNTQYF. CDR3 DNA: TGTGCCTGGAGGGGGCCACTCAATACGCAGTATTTT.

DNA of the CDR3: TGTGCCAGCAGCGTAGAAGCGGGAGGGCTCCCCTACAATGAGCAGTTCTTC. The encoded protein is CASSVEAGGLPYNEQFF. The rearrangement joins TRBV9 to TRBJ2-1; 10 bases map to TRBD2. Per the germline V gene, CDR1 is SGDLS and CDR2 is YYNGEE. The CDR3 covers 17 residues. V trimming: 0 bases; J trimming: 2 bases; junction bases outside the gene matches: 5.

The V call is TRBV6-6, the J call TRBJ2-2; TRBD2 aligns across 16 bases. Trimming took 5 bases from V and 4 from J; bases not matched to a gene: 10. The CDR3 loop spans 19 amino acids. Per the germline V gene, CDR1 is MNHNY and CDR2 is SVGAGI (reference sequence). The CDR3 DNA sequence: TGTGCCAGCAGTCTCCCGCCGGGACTAGCGGGAGGGTCCACCGGGGAGCTGTTTTTT. Its protein is CASSLPPGLAGGSTGELFF.

The V and J genes are TRBV28 and TRBJ1-1; perhaps TRBD1 as D (5 bases). The germline V and J ends were trimmed by 7 bases and 5 bases, with 17 bases remaining between them. The CDR3 extends over 14 amino acids. The germline gives CDR1 MDHEN, CDR2 SYDVKM. CDR3 sequence (DNA): TGTGCCAGCAAGTGGTTATCACAGGTTACTGAAGCTTTCTTT. It yields the protein CASKWLSQVTEAFF.

This clone was seen only once. This chain connects TRBV24-1 to TRBJ2-2; unclear D gene. Trimming stripped 5 bases from V and 3 bases from J, with 6 bases between. Germline V lookup: CDR1 KGHDR, CDR2 SFDVKD. The CDR3 runs 13 residues. Here the CDR3 reads CATSGLDTGELFF. The CDR3 DNA reads as TGTGCCACCAGTGGCCTAGACACCGGGGAGCTGTTTTTT.

The CDR3 nucleotides read TGTGCCAGCAGTTACTCGAAAAACAGGGGGAATCAGCCCCAGCATTTT. Amino acids: CASSYSKNRGNQPQHF. The rearrangement joins TRBV6-5 to TRBJ1-5; 8 bases fit TRBD1. Unmatched junction bases numbered 5, after V lost 0 bases and J lost 4 bases. Germline V gene lookup returns CDR1 MNHEY and CDR2 SVGAGI. The CDR3 consists of 16 residues.

The V gene is TRBV7-8, the J gene TRBJ2-2, with 11 bases matching TRBD2. Germline values: CDR1 SGHVS, CDR2 FQNEAQ. CDR3 length: 15 amino acids. V gave up 7 bases and J gave up 1 base; unmatched junction bases: 2. The CDR3 is CASMTSGMNTGELFF. DNA of the CDR3: TGTGCCAGCATGACTAGCGGGATGAACACCGGGGAGCTGTTTTTT. Complete variable domain (other parts from reference TRBV7-8 and TRBJ2-2): GAGVSQSPRYKVAKRGQDVALRCDPISGHVSLFWYQQALGQGPEFLTYFQNEAQLDKSGLPSDRFFAERPEGSVSTLKIQRTQQEDSAVYLCASMTSGMNTGELFFGEGSRLTVL.

The chain carries TRBV27 and TRBJ1-1; 8 bases map to TRBD1. Germline V gene data show CDR1 as MNHEY and CDR2 as SMNVEV (reference sequence). The CDR3 spans 15 residues. The junction had 6 bases not matched to a gene; V was cut back by 2 bases and J by 4 bases. CDR3 in DNA: TGTGCCAGCAGTTTAACCCCAGGGGGCGGCACTGAAGCTTTCTTT. Amino acid sequence: CASSLTPGGGTEAFF.